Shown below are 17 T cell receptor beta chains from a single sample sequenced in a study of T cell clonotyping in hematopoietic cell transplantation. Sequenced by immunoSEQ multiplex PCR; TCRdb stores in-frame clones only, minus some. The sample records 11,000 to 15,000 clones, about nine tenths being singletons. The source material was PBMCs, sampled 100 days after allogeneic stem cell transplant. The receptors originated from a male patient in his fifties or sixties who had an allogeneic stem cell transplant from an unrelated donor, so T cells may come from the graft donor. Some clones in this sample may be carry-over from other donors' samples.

CDR3 sequence: CASSSTERGGDYGYTF. The CDR3 coding sequence is TGTGCCAGCAGTTCCACCGAACGAGGGGGGGACTATGGCTACACCTTC. The chain combines TRBV6-7 with TRBJ1-2; D possibly corresponds to TRBD1 (6 bases). TRBV6-7 is classed as an ORF, of uncertain function. Trimming took 4 bases from V and 3 from J, leaving 18 bases between them. This CDR3 has 16 amino acids.

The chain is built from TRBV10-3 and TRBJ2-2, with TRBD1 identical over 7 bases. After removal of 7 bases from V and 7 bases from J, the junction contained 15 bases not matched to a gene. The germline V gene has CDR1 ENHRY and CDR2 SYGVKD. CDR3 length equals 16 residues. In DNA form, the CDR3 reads TGTGCCATCATACGAGACAGGGACGGGTTAAGCGGGGAGCTGTTTTTT. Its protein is CAIIRDRDGLSGELFF.

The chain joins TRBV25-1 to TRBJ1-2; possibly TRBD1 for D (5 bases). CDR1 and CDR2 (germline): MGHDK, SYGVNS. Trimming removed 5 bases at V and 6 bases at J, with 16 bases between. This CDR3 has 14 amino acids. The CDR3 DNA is TGTGCCAGCAGTCCGAGGGGTGGTTGGGATGGCTACACCTTC. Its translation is CASSPRGGWDGYTF.

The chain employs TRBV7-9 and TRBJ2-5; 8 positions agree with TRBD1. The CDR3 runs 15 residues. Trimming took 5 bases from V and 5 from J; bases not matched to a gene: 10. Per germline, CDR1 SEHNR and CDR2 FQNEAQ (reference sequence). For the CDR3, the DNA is TGTGCCAGCAGCCATGCGGACAGGGTTATCGAGACCCAGTACTTC. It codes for CASSHADRVIETQYF.

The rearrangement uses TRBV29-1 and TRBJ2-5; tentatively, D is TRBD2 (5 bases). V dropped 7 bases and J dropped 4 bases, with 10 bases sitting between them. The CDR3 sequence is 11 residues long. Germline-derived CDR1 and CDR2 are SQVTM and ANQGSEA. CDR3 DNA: TGCAGCGCCAAAGAGGGAGAGACCCAGTACTTC. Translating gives CSAKEGETQYF.

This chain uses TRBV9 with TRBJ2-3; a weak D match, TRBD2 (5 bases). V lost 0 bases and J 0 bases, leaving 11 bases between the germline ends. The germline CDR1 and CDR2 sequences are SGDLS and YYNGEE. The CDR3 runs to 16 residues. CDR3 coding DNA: TGTGCCAGCAGCGTAGCCGGCGGGTCTAGCACAGATACGCAGTATTTT. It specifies CASSVAGGSSTDTQYF.

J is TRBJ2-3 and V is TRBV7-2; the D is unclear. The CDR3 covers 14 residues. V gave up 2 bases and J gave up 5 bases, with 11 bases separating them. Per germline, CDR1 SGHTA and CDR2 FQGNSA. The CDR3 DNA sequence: TGTGCCAGCAGCTTACTCACGCGAGGAGATACGCAGTATTTT. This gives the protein CASSLLTRGDTQYF.

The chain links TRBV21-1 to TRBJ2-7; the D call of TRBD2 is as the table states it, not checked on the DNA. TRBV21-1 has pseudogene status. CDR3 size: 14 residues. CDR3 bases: TGTGCCAGTCACTCTAGTCGGGGCTCCTACGAGCAGTACTTC. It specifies CASHSSRGSYEQYF.

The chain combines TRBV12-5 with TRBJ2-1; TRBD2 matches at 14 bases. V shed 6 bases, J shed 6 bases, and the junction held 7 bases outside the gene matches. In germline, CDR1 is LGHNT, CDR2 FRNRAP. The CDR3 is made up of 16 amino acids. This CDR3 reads CASGWTSGGPRNEQFF. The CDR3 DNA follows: TGTGCTAGTGGCTGGACTAGCGGGGGGCCACGCAATGAGCAGTTCTTC.

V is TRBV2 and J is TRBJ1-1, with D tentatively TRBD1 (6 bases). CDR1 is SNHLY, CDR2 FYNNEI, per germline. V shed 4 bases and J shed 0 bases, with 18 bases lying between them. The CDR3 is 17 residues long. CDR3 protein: CASSGEGGRTMNTEAFF. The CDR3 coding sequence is TGTGCCAGCAGTGGGGAGGGGGGGCGAACGATGAACACTGAAGCTTTCTTT.

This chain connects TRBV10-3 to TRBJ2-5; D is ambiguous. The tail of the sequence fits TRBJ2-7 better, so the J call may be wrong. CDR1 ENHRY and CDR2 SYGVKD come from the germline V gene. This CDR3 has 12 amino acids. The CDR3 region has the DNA TGTGCCATCAGTGAGCCCGGGTTCGAGCAGTACTTC. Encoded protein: CAISEPGFEQYF.

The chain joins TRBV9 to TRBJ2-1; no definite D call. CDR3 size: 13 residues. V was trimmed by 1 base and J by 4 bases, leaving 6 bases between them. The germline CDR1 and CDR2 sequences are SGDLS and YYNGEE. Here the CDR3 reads CASSVNWYNEQFF. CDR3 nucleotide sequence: TGTGCCAGCAGCGTAAACTGGTACAATGAGCAGTTCTTC.

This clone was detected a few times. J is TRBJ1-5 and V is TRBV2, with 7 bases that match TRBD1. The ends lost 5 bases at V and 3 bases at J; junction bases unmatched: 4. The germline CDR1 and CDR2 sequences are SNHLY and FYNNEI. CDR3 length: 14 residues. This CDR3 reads CASSWGTDNQPQHF. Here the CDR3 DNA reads TGTGCCAGCAGTTGGGGGACAGACAATCAGCCCCAGCATTTT.

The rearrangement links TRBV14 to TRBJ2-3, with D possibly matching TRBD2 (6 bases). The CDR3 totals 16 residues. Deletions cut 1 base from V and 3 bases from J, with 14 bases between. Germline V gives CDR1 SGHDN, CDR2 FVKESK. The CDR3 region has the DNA TGTGCCAGCAGCCAAGGTCAGCGGGCGAGAACAGATACGCAGTATTTT. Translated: CASSQGQRARTDTQYF.

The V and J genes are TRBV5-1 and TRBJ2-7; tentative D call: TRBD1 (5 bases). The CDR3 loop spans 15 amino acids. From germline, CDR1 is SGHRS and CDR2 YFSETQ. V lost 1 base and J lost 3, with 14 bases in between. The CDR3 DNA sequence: TGCGCCAGCAGCTTGAGGGGCTCCCGCGTCTACGAGCAGTACTTC. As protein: CASSLRGSRVYEQYF. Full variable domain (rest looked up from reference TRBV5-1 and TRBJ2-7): KAGVTQTPRYLIKTRGQQVTLSCSPISGHRSVSWYQQTPGQGLQFLFEYFSETQRNKGNFPGRFSGRQFSNSRSEMNVSTLELGDSALYLCASSLRGSRVYEQYFGPGTRLTVT.

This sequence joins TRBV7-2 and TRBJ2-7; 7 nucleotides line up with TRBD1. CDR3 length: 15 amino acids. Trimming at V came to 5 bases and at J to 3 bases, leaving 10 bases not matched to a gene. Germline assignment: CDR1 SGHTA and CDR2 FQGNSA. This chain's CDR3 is CASSHPGTAFYEQYF. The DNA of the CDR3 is TGTGCCAGCAGCCACCCAGGGACAGCCTTCTACGAGCAGTACTTC. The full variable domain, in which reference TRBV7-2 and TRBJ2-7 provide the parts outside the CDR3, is GAGVSQSPSNKVTEKGKDVELRCDPISGHTALYWYRQSLGQGLEFLIYFQGNSAPDKSGLPSDRFSAERTGGSVSTLTIQRTQQEDSAVYLCASSHPGTAFYEQYFGPGTRLTVT.

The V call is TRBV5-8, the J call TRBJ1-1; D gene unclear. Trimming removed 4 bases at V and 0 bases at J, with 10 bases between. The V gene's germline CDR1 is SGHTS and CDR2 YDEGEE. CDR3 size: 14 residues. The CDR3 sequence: CASSVEALNTEAFF. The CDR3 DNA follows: TGTGCCAGCAGCGTAGAGGCCTTGAACACTGAAGCTTTCTTT.